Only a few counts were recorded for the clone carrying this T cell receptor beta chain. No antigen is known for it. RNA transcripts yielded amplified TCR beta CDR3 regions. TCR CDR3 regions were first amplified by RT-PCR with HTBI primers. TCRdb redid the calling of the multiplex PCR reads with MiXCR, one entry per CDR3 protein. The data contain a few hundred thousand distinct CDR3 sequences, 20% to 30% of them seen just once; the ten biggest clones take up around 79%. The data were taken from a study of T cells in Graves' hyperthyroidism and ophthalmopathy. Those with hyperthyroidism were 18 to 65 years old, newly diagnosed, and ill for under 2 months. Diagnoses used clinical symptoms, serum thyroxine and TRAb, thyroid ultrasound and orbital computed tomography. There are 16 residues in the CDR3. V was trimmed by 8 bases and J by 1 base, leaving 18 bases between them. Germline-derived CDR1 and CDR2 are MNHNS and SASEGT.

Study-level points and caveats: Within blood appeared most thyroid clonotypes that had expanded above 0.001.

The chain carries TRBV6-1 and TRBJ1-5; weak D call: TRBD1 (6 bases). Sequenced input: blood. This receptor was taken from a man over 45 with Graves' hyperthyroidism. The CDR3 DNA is TGTGCCAGCCAAAACCGACAGGCGGGGAGCAATCAGCCCCAGCATTTT. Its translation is CASQNRQAGSNQPQHF.